This T cell receptor beta chain stems from a study of T cell changes during pregnancy in multiple sclerosis. CDR3 size: 15 residues. Germline values: CDR1 MNHEY, CDR2 SMNVEV (reference sequence). Trimming pared 2 bases from V and 3 bases from J, leaving 14 bases between. Profiling relied on immunoSEQ multiplex PCR, and the TCRdb table lists in-frame clones only, not all of them. There are about 97,000 clones in the sample; less than 95% occur only once, and approximately 0.8% lies in the top ten. The genes are TRBV27 and TRBJ2-7; D gene ambiguous. The receptor was isolated from a female donor in good health, enrolled as a control in a pregnancy study. This material consisted of peripheral blood, taken in the second trimester of pregnancy. The CDR3 DNA reads TGTGCCAGCAGTTTACGGCTAGTGGATCTCTACGAGCAGTACTTC. It codes for CASSLRLVDLYEQYF.